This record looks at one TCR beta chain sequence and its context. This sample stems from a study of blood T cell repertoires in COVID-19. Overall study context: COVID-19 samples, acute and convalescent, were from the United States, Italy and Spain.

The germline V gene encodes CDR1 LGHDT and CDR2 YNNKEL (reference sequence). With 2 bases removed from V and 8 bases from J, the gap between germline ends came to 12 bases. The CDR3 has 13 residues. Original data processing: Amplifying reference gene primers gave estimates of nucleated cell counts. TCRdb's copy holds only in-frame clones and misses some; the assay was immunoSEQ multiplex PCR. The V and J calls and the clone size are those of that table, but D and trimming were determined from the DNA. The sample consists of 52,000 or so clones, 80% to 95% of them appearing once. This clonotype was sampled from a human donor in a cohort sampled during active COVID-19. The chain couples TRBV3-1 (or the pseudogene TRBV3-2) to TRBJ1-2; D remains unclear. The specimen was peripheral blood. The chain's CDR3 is CASSQRDLRGYTF. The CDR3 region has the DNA TGTGCCAGCAGCCAACGGGATCTCAGGGGCTACACCTTC.